A single T cell receptor beta chain is shown here with its context. This sample was taken from a study of chemoradiotherapy in HPV16-positive cancers. CDR1 is SGDLS and CDR2 is YYNGEE in the germline V gene. The V gene end was trimmed by 4 bases and the J gene end by 0 bases; junction bases not matched to a gene: 15. The CDR3 sequence is 20 residues long. Some clones are missing from TCRdb's copy, which holds only in-frame ones; the method was immunoSEQ multiplex PCR. The sample has 30,000 to 35,000 clones; roughly nine tenths are singletons. The V call is TRBV9, the J call TRBJ2-1; 11 positions match TRBD2. Sequencing used blood, obtained from a patient who underwent chemoradiotherapy. This receptor was taken from a human donor with HPV-associated anogenital cancer. CDR3 in DNA: TGTGCCAGCAGCCCTCGTCCGGGACTAGCGGCCCAGAGCTCCTACAATGAGCAGTTCTTC. This sequence encodes CASSPRPGLAAQSSYNEQFF.